This record looks at one T cell receptor beta chain sequence and its context. What it recognizes is unknown. This entry belongs to a study of cytomegalovirus exposure and HLA in healthy donors. Study-level results: Among donors in an Asian-associated ancestry cluster, a later analysis reportedly found fewer N-insertions than the roughly 680-donor mean.

13 Jbeta primers and 60 Vbeta primers were used for the PCR. In the original processing: About 83 million unique TCR beta chains, roughly 12 million shared, were counted in a later analysis. Assay: immunoSEQ multiplex PCR; the TCRdb copy retains only in-frame clones and omits some. That table supplies the V and J calls and clone size; D and trimming were determined from the DNA. The listing records some 75,000 clones. This CDR3 contains 16 residues. With 4 bases clipped from V and 2 bases from J, the junction kept 12 bases outside the gene matches. The V gene's germline CDR1 is SGHNT and CDR2 YYREEE (reference sequence).

The TCR originated in a boy under 18 in good health and CMV-seronegative. This rearrangement joins TRBV5-4 to TRBJ2-7; 7 bases are shared with TRBD1. Source material: PBMCs. CDR3 loop: CASSQRTGAVAYEQYF. DNA for the CDR3: TGTGCCAGCAGCCAACGGACAGGAGCCGTCGCCTACGAGCAGTACTTC.